One and the same sample provided the 20 T cell receptor beta chains below, sequenced in a study of shared T cell receptors in the human thymus. Sequenced by immunoSEQ multiplex PCR; TCRdb stores in-frame clones only, minus some. The data hold around 340,000 clones, with over 90% observed a single time. Sequencing was done on a sample of thymocytes. Receptor source: a human donor.

The rearrangement joins TRBV9 to TRBJ2-7, with D possibly being TRBD1 (6 bases). This CDR3 has 16 amino acids. V lost 4 bases to trimming and J lost 2 bases, with 19 bases between them. Germline values: CDR1 SGDLS, CDR2 YYNGEE. CDR3 protein: CASSPTPQGKAYEQYF. DNA for the CDR3: TGTGCCAGCAGCCCTACCCCACAGGGAAAGGCCTACGAGCAGTACTTC.

This chain joins TRBV5-4 and TRBJ2-7, with D possibly matching TRBD2 (6 bases). Trimming left V 10 bases short and J 0 bases short, with 17 bases between. This CDR3 has 14 amino acids. Germline V CDR1 and CDR2: SGHNT, YYREEE (reference sequence). CDR3 DNA sequence: TGTGCCTCAGCCCCGATGGGGGGCTCCTACGAGCAGTACTTC. This sequence encodes CASAPMGGSYEQYF.

The V call is TRBV7-2, the J call TRBJ2-3; maybe TRBD2 (5 bases). Looked up from germline, CDR1 is SGHTA and CDR2 is FQGNSA. Trimming cost V 5 bases and J 1 base, with 10 bases left between them. CDR3 length equals 14 residues. Here the CDR3 DNA reads TGTGCCAGCAGCGGCACCGGGGGCACAGATACGCAGTATTTT. The encoded protein is CASSGTGGTDTQYF.

The genes are TRBV6-1 and TRBJ2-7, with D maybe TRBD2 (5 bases). This CDR3 contains 16 residues. Germline lookup yields CDR1 MNHNS and CDR2 SASEGT. V lost 3 bases and J lost 0, with 15 bases in between. The CDR3 is CASSEGVRLNSYEQYF. The CDR3 DNA follows: TGTGCCAGCAGTGAGGGAGTCAGGCTGAACTCCTACGAGCAGTACTTC.

As DNA, the CDR3 is TGTGCCAGCAGCTTAGTGCAGACTTTGACGAGCTCCTACGAGCAGTACTTC. Translation: CASSLVQTLTSSYEQYF. The gene calls are TRBV7-2 and TRBJ2-5, with D unresolved. The closer fit of TRBJ2-7 to the DNA end suggests the J call may be wrong. This CDR3 has 17 amino acids. Germline values: CDR1 SGHTA, CDR2 FQGNSA.

V gene TRBV6-6 combines with J gene TRBJ1-2; D is undetermined. Germline V gives CDR1 MNHNY, CDR2 SVGAGI (reference sequence). V was shortened by 7 bases and J by 5 bases, with 14 bases between the two germline ends. The CDR3 has 13 amino acids. This CDR3 is CASTQARGYGYTF. For the CDR3, the DNA is TGTGCCAGCACCCAGGCTCGGGGATATGGCTACACCTTC.

CDR3 nucleotide sequence: TGCGCCAGCAGTGACTCCGACGGGGCCCAGTACTTC. Encoded protein: CASSDSDGAQYF. V is TRBV10-1 and J is TRBJ2-5; tentative D call: TRBD2 (5 bases). V was pared by 3 bases and J by 9 bases, with 11 bases between. Germline lookup yields CDR1 WNHNN and CDR2 SYGVQD (reference sequence). The CDR3 is 12 residues long.

The rearrangement joins TRBV9 to TRBJ2-3, with D unresolved. V lost 3 bases and J 0 bases, leaving 14 bases between the germline ends. The CDR3 spans 16 residues. Germline CDR1 and CDR2: SGDLS and YYNGEE. The CDR3 spells CASSDHRANSTDTQYF. The CDR3 DNA reads as TGTGCCAGCAGCGACCATAGGGCTAATAGCACAGATACGCAGTATTTT.

V usage is TRBV28 and J usage is TRBJ1-1, with D maybe TRBD1 (6 bases). CDR1 is MDHEN, CDR2 SYDVKM, per germline. This CDR3 spans 16 amino acids. V lost 3 bases and J lost 1, with 15 bases in between. The CDR3 protein is CASSLGKQGWNTEAFF. The CDR3 region has the DNA TGTGCCAGCAGTTTGGGCAAACAGGGTTGGAACACTGAAGCTTTCTTT.

The V and J genes are TRBV15 and TRBJ2-5, with 11 nucleotides matching TRBD2. The CDR3 spans 19 residues. With 5 bases clipped from V and 2 bases from J, the junction kept 16 bases outside the gene matches. Germline V gene data show CDR1 as LNHNV and CDR2 as YYDKDF (reference sequence). CDR3 loop: CATSYGTSGSRGGQETQYF. The CDR3 bases are TGTGCCACCAGCTACGGCACTAGCGGGAGTCGGGGGGGACAAGAGACCCAGTACTTC.

The chain carries TRBV7-2 and TRBJ1-2; D is undetermined. With 3 bases removed from V and 3 bases from J, the gap between germline ends came to 14 bases. This CDR3 has 15 amino acids. Germline CDR1 is SGHTA and CDR2 is FQGNSA. The chain's CDR3 is CASSFEDGDDYGYTF. In DNA form, the CDR3 reads TGTGCCAGCAGCTTTGAGGATGGGGATGACTATGGCTACACCTTC.

The gene calls are TRBV9 and TRBJ2-3; 12 nucleotides align to TRBD2. The J segment lost 2 bases and the V segment lost 3 bases, leaving 7 bases of the junction unmatched. CDR3 length equals 17 residues. Germline CDR1 reads SGDLS; CDR2 reads YYNGEE. The chain's CDR3 is CASSAKLAGGDTDTQYF. DNA of the CDR3: TGTGCCAGCAGCGCCAAACTAGCGGGAGGTGACACAGATACGCAGTATTTT.

The chain has TRBV5-1 and TRBJ2-7; possible D gene TRBD2, 5 bases. CDR1 and CDR2 from the germline V gene are SGHRS and YFSETQ. This CDR3 is 14 amino acids long. V lost 0 bases and J 5 bases, leaving 12 bases between the germline ends. CDR3 in DNA: TGCGCCAGCAGCTTGGGTGGGAGACGTGACGAGCAGTACTTC. Protein: CASSLGGRRDEQYF.

In its sample, this clone was seen a few times. The chain joins TRBV7-2 to TRBJ2-7; the D is unclear. The CDR3 consists of 13 residues. Per germline, CDR1 SGHTA and CDR2 FQGNSA. V was cut by 4 bases and J by 2 bases, with 9 bases left in between. CDR3 sequence reads: CASSSWVAYEQYF. The CDR3 DNA sequence: TGTGCCAGCAGCTCGTGGGTGGCCTACGAGCAGTACTTC.

The V call is TRBV27, the J call TRBJ2-7; a possible D gene is TRBD2 (5 bases). The V and J ends lost 0 bases and 7 bases respectively, with 10 bases between them. Germline CDR1 MNHEY, CDR2 SMNVEV (reference sequence). The CDR3 totals 13 residues. The CDR3 DNA sequence: TGTGCCAGCAGTTTATCGCGAGGGTGGGAGCAGTACTTC. It encodes CASSLSRGWEQYF.

The rearrangement joins TRBV15 to TRBJ2-1; TRBD2 is a possible D gene (5 bases). The CDR3 contains 13 residues. CDR1 LNHNV and CDR2 YYDKDF come from the germline V gene (reference sequence). V dropped 10 bases and J dropped 8 bases, with 18 bases sitting between them. In DNA, the CDR3 is TGTGCCAGCCTCCGATCGGGGTGGGATGAGCAGTTCTTC. This sequence encodes CASLRSGWDEQFF.

The V and J genes are TRBV20-1 and TRBJ2-5; no definite D call. Germline CDR1 DFQATT, CDR2 SNEGSKA (reference sequence). The CDR3 covers 10 residues. V lost 6 bases and J lost 5, with 7 bases in between. The CDR3 here is CSALSETQYF. The CDR3 nucleotides are TGCAGTGCCCTATCGGAGACCCAGTACTTC.

The chain couples TRBV27 to TRBJ2-1; 7 bases are a match to TRBD2. Trimming removed 6 bases from V and 4 bases from J; junction bases left unmatched: 9. The CDR3 contains 15 residues. Germline lookup yields CDR1 MNHEY and CDR2 SMNVEV (reference sequence). CDR3 amino acids: CASSTEREKYNEQFF. DNA for the CDR3: TGTGCCAGCAGCACCGAGCGGGAAAAGTACAATGAGCAGTTCTTC.

The V and J genes are TRBV27 and TRBJ2-7; D may be TRBD2 (6 bases). V was pared by 8 bases and J by 5 bases, with 10 bases between. Germline values: CDR1 MNHEY, CDR2 SMNVEV (reference sequence). The length of the CDR3 is 11 residues. The CDR3 region has the DNA TGTGCCAGCCGGTCGGGGGACGAGCAGTACTTC. Residues: CASRSGDEQYF.

V usage is TRBV28 and J usage is TRBJ1-4; tentative D call: TRBD1 (6 bases). V lost 3 bases to trimming and J lost 0 bases, with 11 bases between them. This CDR3 spans 16 amino acids. The germline gives CDR1 MDHEN, CDR2 SYDVKM. CDR3 sequence (DNA): TGTGCCAGCAGTTTGGACAGACCGACAACTAATGAAAAACTGTTTTTT. Its translation is CASSLDRPTTNEKLFF.